These 22 T cell receptor beta chains were sequenced from one sample in a study of metastatic and nonmetastatic thyroid tumors. Every patient was untreated before thyroid surgery. MiXCR was used by TCRdb to re-call the PCR reads. The data contain 11,000 to 15,000 clones, about 27% of them seen just once; the ten biggest clones take up roughly 19%. The source material was tumor tissue. The source of these receptors is a female donor with papillary thyroid cancer or a benign thyroid nodule (not recorded which). Some clones in this sample may be carry-over from other donors' samples.

This clone was detected ten times or more. The chain carries TRBV6-1 and TRBJ2-5; 7 bases line up with TRBD1. From germline, CDR1 is MNHNS and CDR2 SASEGT. V shed 6 bases and J 3 bases; nucleotides not matched to a gene: 10. CDR3 length: 15 amino acids. CDR3 nucleotide sequence: TGTGCCAGCAGACCCACAGGGGATTTGGAAGAGACCCAGTACTTC. This translates into CASRPTGDLEETQYF.

The chain recombines TRBV6-1 with TRBJ2-7; TRBD2 might be the D (5 bases). V was pared by 7 bases and J by 2 bases, with 12 bases between. The CDR3 runs to 13 residues. Germline CDR1 MNHNS, CDR2 SASEGT. This CDR3 is CASNLRDTYEQYF. In DNA, the CDR3 is TGTGCCAGCAACCTCCGGGATACCTACGAGCAGTACTTC.

The rearrangement joins TRBV19 to TRBJ1-6; D is ambiguous. CDR1 is LNHDA and CDR2 is SQIVND in the germline V gene (reference sequence). This CDR3 region has 13 residues. The V and J ends lost 5 bases and 10 bases respectively, with 12 bases between them. CDR3 protein: CASSADVNSPLHF. CDR3 nucleotides: TGTGCCAGTAGTGCGGACGTAAACTCACCCCTCCACTTT.

This clone came up many times. This sequence joins TRBV30 and TRBJ2-6; unclear D gene. Per the germline V gene, CDR1 is GTSNPN and CDR2 is SVGIG (reference sequence). The CDR3 is made up of 14 amino acids. Trimming removed 8 bases from V and 0 bases from J, with 11 bases in between. CDR3: CASYSRSGANVLTF. CDR3 DNA: TGTGCCAGTTACAGCCGCTCTGGGGCCAACGTCCTGACTTTC.

Relative to its sample, this clone is medium-sized. The chain has TRBV9 and TRBJ2-3; D not certain. V lost 0 bases, J lost 3 bases, and 11 bases lay in between. The CDR3 totals 15 residues. Germline CDR1 and CDR2: SGDLS and YYNGEE. The CDR3 loop is CASSVEPQRTDTQYF. The CDR3 coding sequence is TGTGCCAGCAGCGTAGAACCTCAAAGAACAGATACGCAGTATTTT.

The chain uses TRBV30 and TRBJ2-2; TRBD1 matches 10 bases. The CDR3 is made up of 17 amino acids. Losses at the gene ends were 7 bases for V and 7 bases for J; bases not matched to a gene: 18. CDR1 is GTSNPN and CDR2 is SVGIG in the germline V gene (reference sequence). The CDR3 spells CAYPNTPGQGFGGELFF. The CDR3 nucleotides are TGTGCCTACCCGAATACCCCGGGACAGGGGTTTGGCGGGGAGCTGTTTTTT. Combining the CDR3 with reference TRBV30 and TRBJ2-2 gives the whole variable domain SQTIHQWPATLVQPVGSPLSLECTVEGTSNPNLYWYRQAAGRGLQLLFYSVGIGQISSEVPQNLSASRPQDRQFILSSKKLLLSDSGFYLCAYPNTPGQGFGGELFFGEGSRLTVL.

This clone was picked up many times. The chain employs TRBV20-1 and TRBJ2-7; possibly TRBD1 for D (5 bases). CDR1 is DFQATT and CDR2 is SNEGSKA in the germline V gene (reference sequence). The V and J ends lost 4 bases and 0 bases respectively, with 13 bases between them. The CDR3 consists of 14 residues. The CDR3 here is CSATRQGVSYEQYF. The CDR3 DNA sequence: TGCAGTGCTACAAGACAAGGGGTCTCCTACGAGCAGTACTTC.

This clone was counted at least ten times. The chain combines TRBV4-1 with TRBJ2-3, with 7 bases identical to TRBD2. J lost 2 bases, V lost 2 bases, and 4 bases had no gene match. The CDR3 extends over 15 amino acids. Germline loops: CDR1 MGHRA, CDR2 YSYEKL. In nucleotides, the CDR3 is TGCGCCAGCAGCCAAACCGGGACTACCACAGATACGCAGTATTTT. Its translation: CASSQTGTTTDTQYF.

By its share, this clone is medium-sized. This chain connects TRBV5-1 to TRBJ2-3; 8 bases are shared with TRBD1. Germline assignment: CDR1 SGHRS and CDR2 YFSETQ. V gave up 0 bases and J gave up 1 base; unmatched junction bases: 4. The CDR3 runs to 16 residues. The CDR3 reads CASSLEQGARTDTQYF. The CDR3 bases are TGCGCCAGCAGCTTGGAGCAGGGGGCGCGCACAGATACGCAGTATTTT. The variable domain in full, completed from reference TRBV5-1 and TRBJ2-3, reads KAGVTQTPRYLIKTRGQQVTLSCSPISGHRSVSWYQQTPGQGLQFLFEYFSETQRNKGNFPGRFSGRQFSNSRSEMNVSTLELGDSALYLCASSLEQGARTDTQYFGPGTRLTVL.

A few counts support this clone. The chain's CDR3 is CASSTGKRSNQPQHF. CDR3 DNA sequence: TGTGCCAGTAGTACAGGGAAACGGAGCAATCAGCCCCAGCATTTT. The rearrangement links TRBV19 to TRBJ1-5; a possible D gene is TRBD1 (5 bases). This CDR3 is 15 amino acids long. Germline V gene sequence: CDR1 LNHDA, CDR2 SQIVND (reference sequence). The ends were cut back, 4 bases at V and 1 base at J, with 11 bases in the middle.

This clone was picked up a small number of times. V and J are TRBV6-1 and TRBJ2-5; a weak D match, TRBD2 (6 bases). The V end lost 10 bases, the J end lost 3 bases, and 15 bases lay between the germline ends. The CDR3 is 13 residues long. The germline V gene has CDR1 MNHNS and CDR2 SASEGT. CDR3 sequence (DNA): TGTGCCACCTTAGAAACGGGAGAAGAGACCCAGTACTTC. Protein product: CATLETGEETQYF.

V usage is TRBV7-2 and J usage is TRBJ1-1; 7 bases are shared with TRBD1. Germline V gene lookup returns CDR1 SGHTA and CDR2 FQGNSA. This CDR3 comprises 14 residues. The V segment lost 5 bases and the J segment 7 bases; nucleotides outside the gene matches: 10. The CDR3 loop is CASSARQGWGEAFF. The CDR3 DNA sequence: TGTGCCAGCAGCGCTCGACAGGGTTGGGGTGAAGCTTTCTTT.

This clone was picked up many times. The rearrangement joins TRBV28 to TRBJ1-2; D gene ambiguous. The germline V gene has CDR1 MDHEN and CDR2 SYDVKM. Trimming cost V 3 bases and J 4 bases, with 9 bases left between them. CDR3 size: 13 residues. CDR3 residues: CASSFVGFYGYTF. CDR3 nucleotides: TGTGCCAGCAGTTTTGTGGGATTCTATGGCTACACCTTC.

The chain is built from TRBV7-2 and TRBJ1-1, with a weak D call TRBD1 (5 bases). V was cut by 3 bases and J by 1 base, with 6 bases left in between. Germline V gene sequence: CDR1 SGHTA, CDR2 FQGNSA. This CDR3 is 13 amino acids long. In nucleotides, the CDR3 is TGTGCCAGCAGCTTGAGGGGGAACACTGAAGCTTTCTTT. It is translated as CASSLRGNTEAFF.

This clone appeared a single time. CDR3 in DNA: TGCAGTGCTAGGGGAAGCGGGAGTCGCCACGAGCAGTACTTC. Protein product: CSARGSGSRHEQYF. The chain is built from TRBV20-1 and TRBJ2-7; 8 bases are shared with TRBD2. The CDR3 runs to 14 residues. The germline V gene encodes CDR1 DFQATT and CDR2 SNEGSKA (reference sequence). V was clipped by 3 bases and J by 5 bases; unmatched bases: 9.

This clone occurred many times. The sample holds other DNA sequences that translate to the same CDR3. The V call is TRBV27, the J call TRBJ2-5; TRBD1 agrees at 10 bases. Germline V CDR1 and CDR2: MNHEY, SMNVEV (reference sequence). Unmatched junction bases numbered 5, after V lost 5 bases and J lost 5 bases. The CDR3 loop spans 14 amino acids. The CDR3 coding sequence is TGTGCCAGCAGTCGGGACAGGGGATGGGAGACCCAGTACTTC. It yields the protein CASSRDRGWETQYF.

In its sample, this clone was seen many times. This chain uses TRBV19 with TRBJ1-1; 8 positions match TRBD1. V shed 6 bases and J 5 bases; nucleotides not matched to a gene: 20. The germline V gene has CDR1 LNHDA and CDR2 SQIVND (reference sequence). The length of the CDR3 is 18 residues. As DNA, the CDR3 is TGTGCCAGTAGGGGGGCCGGGGGTGACAGGGGACTCGGGACTGAAGCTTTCTTT. As protein: CASRGAGGDRGLGTEAFF.

This clone appeared a few times. The CDR3 DNA reads as TGTGCCAGCAGTCCCTTCGACGGTGAAAAACTGTTTTTT. Encoded protein: CASSPFDGEKLFF. The chain couples TRBV27 to TRBJ1-4, with unresolved D. The V end lost 5 bases, the J end lost 7 bases, and 11 bases lay between the germline ends. Germline lookup yields CDR1 MNHEY and CDR2 SMNVEV (reference sequence). CDR3 length: 13 amino acids.

The rearrangement links TRBV6-9 to TRBJ2-5; 7 nucleotides align to TRBD1. The germline CDR1 and CDR2 sequences are MNHGY and SVAAGI. CDR3 size: 13 residues. Trimming cost V 4 bases and J 2 bases; bases outside gene matches: 1. CDR3 loop: CASSWGQQETQYF. The DNA for the CDR3 is TGTGCCAGCAGTTGGGGACAGCAAGAGACCCAGTACTTC.

By share, this clone counts as large. V and J are TRBV7-8 and TRBJ2-1, with 12 bases identical to TRBD2. There are 14 residues in the CDR3. CDR1 and CDR2 (germline): SGHVS, FQNEAQ. The J segment lost 9 bases and the V segment lost 2 bases, leaving 2 bases of the junction unmatched. CDR3 coding DNA: TGTGCCAGCAGCTTACTAGCGGGGGGGCTTGAGCAGTTCTTC. It specifies CASSLLAGGLEQFF.

The rearrangement joins TRBV7-2 to TRBJ2-7; 10 nucleotides line up with TRBD1. V shed 1 base and J 10 bases; nucleotides not matched to a gene: 4. The CDR3 runs 13 residues. CDR1 is SGHTA, CDR2 FQGNSA, per germline. The CDR3 spells CASSLGQGADQYF. In nucleotides, the CDR3 is TGTGCCAGCAGCTTAGGACAGGGGGCAGATCAGTACTTC.

This clone was seen repeatedly, ten times or more. A read error may be the cause here, since a much bigger clone is one base away. The V and J genes are TRBV12-3 or TRBV12-4 and TRBJ1-6; tentative D call: TRBD1 (5 bases). The CDR3 consists of 14 residues. CDR3 sequence reads: CASSFGGNNSPPHF. CDR3 in DNA: TGTGCCAGCAGTTTTGGGGGAAATAATTCACCCCCCCACTTT.